The source of this T cell receptor (beta chain) is a study of cytomegalovirus exposure and HLA in healthy donors. 13 Jbeta primers and 60 Vbeta primers were used for the PCR. The protocol was immunoSEQ multiplex PCR, while the TCRdb copy is restricted to in-frame clones and leaves out a portion. The repertoire holds around 150,000 clones, with about 80% as singletons. CDR1 and CDR2 from the germline V gene are LNHDA and SQIVND (reference sequence). V lost 1 base to trimming and J lost 2 bases, with 11 bases between them. The CDR3 is 15 amino acids. Study observations and caveats: After further analysis at a later stage, some 15,000 TCR beta sequences were associated with HLA alleles at 0.05 false discovery rate. A reported reduction in N-insertions relative to the roughly 710-donor mean was seen in an Asian-associated ancestry cluster in a later analysis.

Comment on this clone: Its antigen is still unknown.

The J gene is TRBJ1-1, the V gene TRBV19, with TRBD1 as a possible D gene (5 bases). Sequencing was carried out using PBMCs. The clonotype comes from a man in his forties in good health and CMV-seropositive. The CDR3 sequence: CASSIVGHPNTEAFF. CDR3 DNA: TGTGCCAGTAGTATAGTCGGACACCCAAACACTGAAGCTTTCTTT. Based on the CDR3 plus reference TRBV19 and TRBJ1-1, the full variable domain is DGGITQSPKYLFRKEGQNVTLSCEQNLNHDAMYWYRQDPGQGLRLIYYSQIVNDFQKGDIAEGYSVSREKKESFPLTVTSAQKNPTAFYLCASSIVGHPNTEAFFGQGTRLTVV.